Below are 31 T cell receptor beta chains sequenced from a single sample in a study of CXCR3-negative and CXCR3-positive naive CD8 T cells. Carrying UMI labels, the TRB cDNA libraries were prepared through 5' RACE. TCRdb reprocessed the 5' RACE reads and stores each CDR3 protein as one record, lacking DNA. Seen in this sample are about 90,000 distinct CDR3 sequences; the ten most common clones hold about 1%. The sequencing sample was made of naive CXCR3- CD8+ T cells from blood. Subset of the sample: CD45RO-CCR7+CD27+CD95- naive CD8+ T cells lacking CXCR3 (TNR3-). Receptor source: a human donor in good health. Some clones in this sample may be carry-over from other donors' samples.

CDR3 protein: CASSLLGTIETQYF. The chain carries TRBV7-8 and TRBJ2-5. This CDR3 is built from 14 residues. Germline loops: CDR1 SGHVS, CDR2 FQNEAQ.

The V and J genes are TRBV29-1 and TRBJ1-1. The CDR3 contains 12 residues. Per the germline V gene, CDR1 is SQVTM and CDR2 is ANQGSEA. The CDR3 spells CSVEDRRTEAFF. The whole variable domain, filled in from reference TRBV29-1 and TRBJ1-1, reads SAVISQKPSRDICQRGTSLTIQCQVDSQVTMMFWYRQQPGQSLTLIATANQGSEATYESGFVIDKFPISRPNLTFSTLTVSNMSPEDSSIYLCSVEDRRTEAFFGQGTRLTVV.

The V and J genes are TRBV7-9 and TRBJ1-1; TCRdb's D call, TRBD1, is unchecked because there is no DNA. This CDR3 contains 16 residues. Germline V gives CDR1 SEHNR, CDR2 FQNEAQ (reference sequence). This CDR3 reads CASSPTREGRNTEAFF.

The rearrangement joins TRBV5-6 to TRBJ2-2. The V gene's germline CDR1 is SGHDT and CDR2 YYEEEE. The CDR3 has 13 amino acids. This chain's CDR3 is CASSLLHTGELFF.

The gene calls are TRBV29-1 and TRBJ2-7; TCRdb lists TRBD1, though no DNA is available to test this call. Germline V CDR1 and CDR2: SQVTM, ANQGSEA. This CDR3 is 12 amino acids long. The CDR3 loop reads CSAGQGIYEQYF.

This CDR3 reads CSARGWTTAEAFF. V usage is TRBV20-1 and J usage is TRBJ1-1; TCRdb indicates TRBD1, and absent DNA this call remains unverified. Germline CDR1 reads DFQATT; CDR2 reads SNEGSKA (reference sequence). The CDR3 runs to 13 residues.

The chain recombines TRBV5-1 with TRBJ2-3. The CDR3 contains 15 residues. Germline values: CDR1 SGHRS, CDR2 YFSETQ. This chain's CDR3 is CASSLEREGTDTQYF. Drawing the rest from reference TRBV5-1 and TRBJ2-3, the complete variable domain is KAGVTQTPRYLIKTRGQQVTLSCSPISGHRSVSWYQQTPGQGLQFLFEYFSETQRNKGNFPGRFSGRQFSNSRSEMNVSTLELGDSALYLCASSLEREGTDTQYFGPGTRLTVL.

CDR3 residues: CASSLSVGLAGGGELFF. This chain links TRBV27 with TRBJ2-2; TCRdb's D call, TRBD2, is unchecked because there is no DNA. Germline V gene lookup returns CDR1 MNHEY and CDR2 SMNVEV (reference sequence). The CDR3 length is 17 residues.

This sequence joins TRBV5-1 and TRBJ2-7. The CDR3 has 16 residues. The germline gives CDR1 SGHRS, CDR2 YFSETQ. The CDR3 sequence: CASSLVSMASSYEQYF.

CDR3 amino acids: CSARVRGRYNEQFF. V and J are TRBV20-1 and TRBJ2-1; TCRdb calls TRBD1, which cannot be checked without DNA. Germline V gene sequence: CDR1 DFQATT, CDR2 SNEGSKA (reference sequence). CDR3 size: 14 residues.

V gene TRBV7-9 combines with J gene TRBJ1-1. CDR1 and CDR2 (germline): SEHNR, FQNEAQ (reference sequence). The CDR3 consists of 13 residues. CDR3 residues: CASSHGERTEAFF.

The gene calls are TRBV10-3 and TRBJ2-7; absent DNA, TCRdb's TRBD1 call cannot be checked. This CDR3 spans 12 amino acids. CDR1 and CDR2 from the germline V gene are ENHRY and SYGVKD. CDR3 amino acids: CAIRGGNYEQYF.

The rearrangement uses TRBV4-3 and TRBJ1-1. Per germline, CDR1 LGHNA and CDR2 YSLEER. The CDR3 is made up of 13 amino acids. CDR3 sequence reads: CASSQARGTEAFF.

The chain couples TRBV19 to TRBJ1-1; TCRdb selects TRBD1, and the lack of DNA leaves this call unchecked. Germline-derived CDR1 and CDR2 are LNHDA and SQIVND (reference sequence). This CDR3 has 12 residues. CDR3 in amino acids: CASSGGGTEAFF.

The CDR3 reads CASSSGGIHEQYF. The rearrangement joins TRBV7-9 to TRBJ2-7. This CDR3 contains 13 residues. Germline values: CDR1 SEHNR, CDR2 FQNEAQ (reference sequence).

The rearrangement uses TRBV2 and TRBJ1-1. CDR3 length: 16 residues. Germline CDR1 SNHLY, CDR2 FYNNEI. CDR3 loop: CASSEAEVRLNTEAFF. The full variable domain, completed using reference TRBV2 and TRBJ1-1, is EPEVTQTPSHQVTQMGQEVILRCVPISNHLYFYWYRQILGQKVEFLVSFYNNEISEKSEIFDDQFSVERPDGSNFTLKIRSTKLEDSAMYFCASSEAEVRLNTEAFFGQGTRLTVV.

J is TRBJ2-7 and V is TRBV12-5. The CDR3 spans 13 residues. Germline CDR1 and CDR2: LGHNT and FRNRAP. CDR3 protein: CASGLGQTYEQYF.

CDR3 residues: CSTSRDASGNEQYF. The V and J genes are TRBV15 and TRBJ2-7; absent DNA, TCRdb's TRBD2 call cannot be checked. The CDR3 extends over 14 amino acids. Germline V gene sequence: CDR1 LNHNV, CDR2 YYDKDF (reference sequence).

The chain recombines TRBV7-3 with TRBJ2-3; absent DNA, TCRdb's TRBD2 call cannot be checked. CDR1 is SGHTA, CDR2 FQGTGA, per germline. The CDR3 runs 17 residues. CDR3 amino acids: CASSLTALAGGMNTQYF.

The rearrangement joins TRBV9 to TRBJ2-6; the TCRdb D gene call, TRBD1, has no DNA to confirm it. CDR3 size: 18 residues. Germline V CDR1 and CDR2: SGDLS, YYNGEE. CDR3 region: CASSVPRDRPSGTNVLTF.

The CDR3 loop reads CSAWKSGKTRNEQFF. This chain links TRBV20-1 with TRBJ2-1; the TCRdb call, TRBD2, lacks DNA for checking. The CDR3 runs 15 residues. CDR1 is DFQATT, CDR2 SNEGSKA, per germline (reference sequence).

CDR3 sequence reads: CASSWGLAGFTDTQYF. V usage is TRBV6-5 and J usage is TRBJ2-3; TCRdb's assignment of TRBD2 cannot be checked, as there is no DNA. From germline, CDR1 is MNHEY and CDR2 SVGAGI. The CDR3 spans 16 residues.

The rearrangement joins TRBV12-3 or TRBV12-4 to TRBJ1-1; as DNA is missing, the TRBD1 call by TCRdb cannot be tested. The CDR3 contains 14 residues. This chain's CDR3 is CASTPVGGNTEAFF.

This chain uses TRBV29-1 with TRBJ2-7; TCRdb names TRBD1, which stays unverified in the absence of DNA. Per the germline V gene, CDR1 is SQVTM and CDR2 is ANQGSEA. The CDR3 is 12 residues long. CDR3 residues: CSTRDGTYEQYF.

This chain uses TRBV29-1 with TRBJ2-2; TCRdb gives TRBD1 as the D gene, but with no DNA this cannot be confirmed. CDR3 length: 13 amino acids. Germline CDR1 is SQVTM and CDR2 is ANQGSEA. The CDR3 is CSAGQANTGELFF.

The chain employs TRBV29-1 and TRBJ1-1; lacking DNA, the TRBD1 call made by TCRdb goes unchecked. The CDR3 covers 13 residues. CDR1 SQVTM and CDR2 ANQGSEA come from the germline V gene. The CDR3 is CSVIGTQNTEAFF.

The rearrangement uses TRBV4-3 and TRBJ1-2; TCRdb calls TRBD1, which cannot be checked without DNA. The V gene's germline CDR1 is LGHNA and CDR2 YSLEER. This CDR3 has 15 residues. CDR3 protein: CASSPGQNINYGYTF.

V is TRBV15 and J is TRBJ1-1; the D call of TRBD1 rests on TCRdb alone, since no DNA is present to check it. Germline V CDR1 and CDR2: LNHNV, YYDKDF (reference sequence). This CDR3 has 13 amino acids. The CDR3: CATSRTENTEAFF.

Here the CDR3 reads CASSLGFGNTEAFF. The genes are TRBV5-1 and TRBJ1-1. CDR3 length equals 14 residues. Germline lookup yields CDR1 SGHRS and CDR2 YFSETQ.

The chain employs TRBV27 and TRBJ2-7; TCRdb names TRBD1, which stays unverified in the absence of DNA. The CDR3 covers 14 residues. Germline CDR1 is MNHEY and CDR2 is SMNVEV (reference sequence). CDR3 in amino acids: CASSAGTAAYEQYF.

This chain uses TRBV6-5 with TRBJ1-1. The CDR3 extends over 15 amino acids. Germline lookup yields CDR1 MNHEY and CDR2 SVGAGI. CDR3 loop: CASSLLGSGGTEAFF.